Listed below are T cell receptor beta chains from one sample, sequenced in a study of T cell repertoires in cytomegalovirus infection. TCRdb recomputed calls from the reads with MiXCR, one row per CDR3 protein. The sample contains 680,000 or so distinct CDR3 sequences, approximately 33% of which appear only once. For these TCRs, the target antigens are not known. The sample in question was cultured PBMCs, obtained from culture after CMV antigen stimulation. These receptors all come from a human donor in good health (CMV status not recorded). Some clones in this sample may be carry-over from other donors' samples. Both conserved end residues are part of each CDR3. The D gene is left open where the match is weak. A clone size is listed for some rows: how often the clone was seen (once, few, many), or a class if it is expanded.

J gene: TRBJ2-3; V gene: TRBV4-1; D gene: -; clone size: -; CDR3 DNA: TGCGCCAGCAGCCAAGATCTGCCCTCAGATACGCAGTATTTT; CDR3 protein: CASSQDLPSDTQYF
J gene: TRBJ2-7; V gene: TRBV15; D gene: -; clone size: -; CDR3 DNA: TGTGCCACCGAACGGAGACCTTTCTACGACGAGCAGTACTTC; CDR3 protein: CATERRPFYDEQYF
J gene: TRBJ1-5; V gene: TRBV19; D gene: -; clone size: few; CDR3 DNA: TGTGCCAGTAGTTATTTGGACAGTGGAGGCCAGCCCCAGCATTTT; CDR3 protein: CASSYLDSGGQPQHF
J gene: TRBJ2-4; V gene: TRBV7-8; D gene: -; clone size: -; CDR3 DNA: TGTGCCAGCAGCACGCCTCGACTGGGAGCCAAAAACATTCAGTACTTC; CDR3 protein: CASSTPRLGAKNIQYF
J gene: TRBJ2-7; V gene: TRBV7-2; D gene: -; clone size: many; CDR3 DNA: TGTGCCAGCAGCTTGGGTCTGATTGCCTACGAGCAGTACTTC; CDR3 protein: CASSLGLIAYEQYF
J gene: TRBJ2-1; V gene: TRBV27; D gene: TRBD2; clone size: -; CDR3 DNA: TGTGCCAGCCGTAGCGGGAACTATGAGCAGTTCTTC; CDR3 protein: CASRSGNYEQFF
J gene: TRBJ2-1; V gene: TRBV20-1; D gene: TRBD2; clone size: -; CDR3 DNA: TGCAGTGCTAGAGGGTTAGCGGGAGGGCCAGAAGAGCAGTTCTTC; CDR3 protein: CSARGLAGGPEEQFF
J gene: TRBJ2-3; V gene: TRBV20-1; D gene: -; clone size: -; CDR3 DNA: TGCAGTGCTAGTTCGCAATTTTCAGATACGCAGTATTTT; CDR3 protein: CSASSQFSDTQYF
J gene: TRBJ2-7; V gene: TRBV10-3; D gene: TRBD2; clone size: -; CDR3 DNA: TGTGCCATCAGAGGGCGGCTAGCGGGAGATTACGAGCAGTACTTC; CDR3 protein: CAIRGRLAGDYEQYF
J gene: TRBJ1-6; V gene: TRBV6-5; D gene: -; clone size: -; CDR3 DNA: TGTGCCAGCAGGATAACAGGGATTTCACCCCTCCACTTT; CDR3 protein: CASRITGISPLHF
J gene: TRBJ2-5; V gene: TRBV7-2; D gene: -; clone size: many; CDR3 DNA: TGTGCCAGCATCTTAGGTGGGGGGAACCAGGAGACCCAGTACTTC; CDR3 protein: CASILGGGNQETQYF
J gene: TRBJ2-1; V gene: TRBV20-1; D gene: TRBD2; clone size: -; CDR3 DNA: TGCAGTGCAGCGAGTAGCGGGGGGTCCACTGAGCAGTTCTTC; CDR3 protein: CSAASSGGSTEQFF
J gene: TRBJ2-3; V gene: TRBV18; D gene: -; clone size: once; CDR3 DNA: TGTGCCAGCTCACCAACAGGTCATATTGATACGCAGTATTTT; CDR3 protein: CASSPTGHIDTQYF
J gene: TRBJ1-5; V gene: TRBV20-1; D gene: TRBD1; clone size: once; CDR3 DNA: TGCAGTGCTCGCGGACAGGGACGGCAGCCCCAGCATTTT; CDR3 protein: CSARGQGRQPQHF
J gene: TRBJ2-7; V gene: TRBV7-9; D gene: TRBD1; clone size: -; CDR3 DNA: TGTGCCAGCAGAAAAGCCCGACAGGGGGAGCAGTACTTC; CDR3 protein: CASRKARQGEQYF
J gene: TRBJ2-1; V gene: TRBV20-1; D gene: -; clone size: -; CDR3 DNA: TGCAGTGCTAGCCCCCCGAGCAGCAATGAGCAGTTCTTC; CDR3 protein: CSASPPSSNEQFF
J gene: TRBJ2-7; V gene: TRBV20-1; D gene: -; clone size: -; CDR3 DNA: TGCAGTGCTAGTATGGTTAACTCCTACGAGCAGTACTTC; CDR3 protein: CSASMVNSYEQYF
J gene: TRBJ2-2; V gene: TRBV19; D gene: -; clone size: -; CDR3 DNA: TGTGCCAGTAGTATGGGAACCTTAGAGGGGTCCGGGGAGCTGTTTTTT; CDR3 protein: CASSMGTLEGSGELFF
J gene: TRBJ2-3; V gene: TRBV6-2/TRBV6-3; D gene: -; clone size: -; CDR3 DNA: TGTGCCACCCGGTCCAGCGGCACAGATACGCAGTATTTT; CDR3 protein: CATRSSGTDTQYF
J gene: TRBJ1-2; V gene: TRBV4-1; D gene: -; clone size: -; CDR3 DNA: TGCGCCAGCAGCCAGCCCCGGGACTTAGCGGGCTATGGCTACACCTTC; CDR3 protein: CASSQPRDLAGYGYTF
J gene: TRBJ2-3; V gene: TRBV30; D gene: TRBD1; clone size: -; CDR3 DNA: TGTGCCTGGAGTCCGACAGGGGGCCCGGCAGATACGCAGTATTTT; CDR3 protein: CAWSPTGGPADTQYF
J gene: TRBJ1-1; V gene: TRBV7-9; D gene: -; clone size: -; CDR3 DNA: TGTGCCAGCAGCCAAACCACTGAAGCTTTCTTT; CDR3 protein: CASSQTTEAFF